This T cell receptor (beta chain) was sequenced in a study of blood T cell repertoires in COVID-19. Measured with immunoSEQ multiplex PCR; TCRdb has only the in-frame clones, and not every one. This table holds 170,000 or so clones, almost 85% found once. CDR3 length equals 15 residues. With 1 base removed from V and 8 bases from J, the gap between germline ends came to 15 bases. Germline CDR1 and CDR2: SGHDN and FVKESK. This TCR derives from a man aged 18 to 30 with active or convalescent COVID-19. Sequencing input: peripheral blood. The genes are TRBV14 and TRBJ2-1; perhaps TRBD1 as D (6 bases). CDR3 loop: CASSQVQGHKDEQFF. The CDR3 DNA reads as TGTGCCAGCAGCCAAGTCCAGGGGCACAAGGATGAGCAGTTCTTC. The full variable domain, its missing parts supplied by reference TRBV14 and TRBJ2-1, is EAGVTQFPSHSVIEKGQTVTLRCDPISGHDNLYWYRRVMGKEIKFLLHFVKESKQDESGMPNNRFLAERTGGTYSTLKVQPAELEDSGVYFCASSQVQGHKDEQFFGPGTRLTVL.